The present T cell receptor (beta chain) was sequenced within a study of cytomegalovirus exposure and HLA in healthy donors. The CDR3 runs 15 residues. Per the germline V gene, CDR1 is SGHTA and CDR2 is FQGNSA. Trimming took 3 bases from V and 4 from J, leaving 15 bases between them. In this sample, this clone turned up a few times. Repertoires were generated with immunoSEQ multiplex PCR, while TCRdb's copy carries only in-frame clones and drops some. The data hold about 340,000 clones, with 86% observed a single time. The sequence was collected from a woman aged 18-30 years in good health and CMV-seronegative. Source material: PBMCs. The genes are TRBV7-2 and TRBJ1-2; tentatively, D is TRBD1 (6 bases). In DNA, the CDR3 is TGTGCCAGCAGCTTGAAGGCGGACAGCGTCTATGGCTACACCTTC. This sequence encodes CASSLKADSVYGYTF.